The source of this T cell receptor (beta chain) is a study of blood T cell repertoires in COVID-19. The overall study: Sites in the United States, Italy and Spain provided acute and convalescent COVID-19 samples. Nucleic acid was either cDNA or gDNA, and it came from T cells, B-cell-depleted T cells, or PBMCs.

In the original workflow: Amplification from reference gene primers served as the basis for estimated nucleated cell counts. The repertoire was sequenced with immunoSEQ multiplex PCR; TCRdb's copy has only in-frame clones and lacks some. The V and J calls and clone size come from that table; D and trimming were worked out from the DNA. Among 180,000 or so clones listed, approximately 80% were seen once. Individuals drawn from approximately 26 US areas were about 18 to 100 years old. The CDR3 runs to 16 residues. CDR1 is KGHSH and CDR2 is LQKENI in the germline V gene. The junction had 9 bases not matched to a gene; V was cut back by 4 bases and J by 3 bases.

Sequenced sample: PBMCs or T cells enriched from blood (not recorded which). The chain couples TRBV18 to TRBJ1-5, with 7 bases fitting TRBD1. This TCR came from a man aged 50 to 59 who had recovered from COVID-19. CDR3 coding DNA: TGTGCCAGCTCACTTACCCCGGGACAGTTCAATCAGCCCCAGCATTTT. Amino acid sequence: CASSLTPGQFNQPQHF.